These 31 T cell receptor beta chains were sequenced from one sample in a study of cytomegalovirus exposure and HLA in healthy donors. PCR employed 60 Vbeta and 13 Jbeta primers. Produced via immunoSEQ multiplex PCR; TCRdb's table is partial and in-frame only. This sample has roughly 110,000 clones, with roughly 80% found just once. Sequenced: PBMCs. Source of these receptors: a man in his forties in good health and CMV-seronegative.

V usage is TRBV7-9 and J usage is TRBJ1-1; a possible D gene is TRBD1 (6 bases). The germline V gene encodes CDR1 SEHNR and CDR2 FQNEAQ (reference sequence). This CDR3 has 13 amino acids. V shed 5 bases and J shed 6 bases, with 13 bases lying between them. The chain's CDR3 is CASSEHRDAEAFF. The DNA of the CDR3 is TGTGCCAGCAGCGAGCACAGGGACGCTGAAGCTTTCTTT.

The V and J genes are TRBV7-9 and TRBJ1-3; unclear D gene. The V gene's germline CDR1 is SEHNR and CDR2 FQNEAQ (reference sequence). This CDR3 spans 15 amino acids. Trimming pared 3 bases from V and 0 bases from J, leaving 9 bases between. This chain's CDR3 is CASSFDGNSGNTIYF. CDR3 sequence (DNA): TGTGCCAGCAGCTTTGACGGGAACTCTGGAAACACCATATATTTT.

The rearrangement uses TRBV7-2 and TRBJ2-5; D gene uncertain. V shed 5 bases and J shed 9 bases, with 19 bases lying between them. This CDR3 has 14 amino acids. In germline, CDR1 is SGHTA, CDR2 FQGNSA. In DNA, the CDR3 is TGTGCCAGCAGCCCGCCCCTCTCGCCGGGTCCCCAGTACTTC. Residues: CASSPPLSPGPQYF.

V usage is TRBV2 and J usage is TRBJ2-5, with TRBD2 matching over 9 bases. The J segment lost 10 bases and the V segment lost 11 bases, leaving 14 bases of the junction unmatched. Germline loops: CDR1 SNHLY, CDR2 FYNNEI. This CDR3 contains 13 residues. CDR3 nucleotides: TGTGCCCGCGCTACTAGCGGGCGGGATAACCAGTACTTC. Amino acid sequence: CARATSGRDNQYF.

A few counts support this clone. The rearrangement links TRBV6-1 to TRBJ1-1; TRBD1 might be the D (5 bases). Trimming removed 11 bases at V and 0 bases at J, with 16 bases between. The length of the CDR3 is 14 residues. Germline V gives CDR1 MNHNS, CDR2 SASEGT. CDR3 amino acids: CAGPIGGMNTEAFF. The CDR3, as DNA: TGTGCCGGACCTATTGGGGGGATGAACACTGAAGCTTTCTTT.

The rearrangement links TRBV7-2 to TRBJ2-5, with 10 bases fitting TRBD1. CDR3 size: 14 residues. J gave up 4 bases and V 5 bases, and 4 bases lay outside the gene matches. The germline V gene has CDR1 SGHTA and CDR2 FQGNSA. The CDR3 DNA reads TGTGCCAGCAGCCTCGACAGGGGGCGAGAGACCCAGTACTTC. Its protein product is CASSLDRGRETQYF.

The chain uses TRBV25-1 and TRBJ1-2; TRBD1 matches at 8 bases. CDR1 is MGHDK and CDR2 is SYGVNS in the germline V gene. The CDR3 length is 12 residues. V dropped 6 bases and J dropped 5; count of bases not matched to a gene: 2. CDR3 coding DNA: TGTGCCAGCAGGACAGGGGTTTATGGCTACACCTTC. This codes for CASRTGVYGYTF.

The chain links TRBV23-1 to TRBJ2-1, with 13 bases fitting TRBD2. TRBV23-1 is an open reading frame, and its role is uncertain. The CDR3 totals 14 residues. J lost 5 bases, V lost 5 bases, and 0 bases had no gene match. The CDR3 bases are TGCGCCAGCAGTGGACTAGCGGGGGACAATGAGCAGTTCTTC. This codes for CASSGLAGDNEQFF.

V usage is TRBV2 and J usage is TRBJ1-3; tentative D call: TRBD1 (6 bases). Germline loops: CDR1 SNHLY, CDR2 FYNNEI. Trimming stripped 10 bases from V and 4 bases from J, with 14 bases between. This CDR3 has 13 residues. CDR3 amino acids: CANSLGQGNTIYF. Written as DNA, the CDR3 is TGTGCCAACAGCCTAGGACAGGGAAACACCATATATTTT.

As for this clone: At one boundary the junction diverges from the germline segment, which might be a read error. The chain joins TRBV7-9 to TRBJ2-3, with 9 bases identical to TRBD2. This CDR3 has 14 residues. Looked up from germline, CDR1 is SEHNR and CDR2 is FQNEAQ (reference sequence). The CDR3 DNA reads as TGTTCCAGCGGATCTAGCGGGACCACAGATACGCAGTATTTT. This translates into CSSGSSGTTDTQYF.

This chain joins TRBV7-5 and TRBJ2-7; TRBD1 is the table's D call and was not checked against the DNA. TRBV7-5 is a pseudogene. The CDR3 extends over 16 amino acids. The CDR3 loop reads CVRSSLYQGQTYEQYF. The DNA for the CDR3 is TGTGTCAGAAGCTCCCTCTACCAGGGACAGACCTACGAGCAGTACTTC.

J is TRBJ2-6 and V is TRBV9, with 8 nucleotides matching TRBD1. V trimming: 4 bases; J trimming: 2 bases; junction bases outside the gene matches: 2. CDR1 is SGDLS, CDR2 YYNGEE, per germline. This CDR3 is 15 amino acids long. This CDR3 reads CASSLQGAGANVLTF. The CDR3 DNA reads TGTGCCAGCAGCTTACAGGGGGCTGGGGCCAACGTCCTGACTTTC.

V gene TRBV9 combines with J gene TRBJ1-1, with 8 bases aligning to TRBD1. Germline V CDR1 and CDR2: SGDLS, YYNGEE. The CDR3 is 15 residues long. Unmatched junction bases numbered 6, after V lost 3 bases and J lost 2 bases. For the CDR3, the DNA is TGTGCCAGCAGCGCCTCCGGGACAGGTAACACTGAAGCTTTCTTT. It yields the protein CASSASGTGNTEAFF.

The rearrangement uses TRBV6-1 and TRBJ2-1; TRBD2 matches at 10 bases. The germline gives CDR1 MNHNS, CDR2 SASEGT. The CDR3 has 18 residues. V lost 4 bases and J lost 3; bases outside the gene matches: 12. CDR3: CASSGTLWTSGLYNEQFF. The DNA for the CDR3 is TGTGCCAGCAGTGGGACGTTGTGGACTAGCGGACTCTACAATGAGCAGTTCTTC.

The V gene is TRBV13, the J gene TRBJ1-6; 9 nucleotides agree with TRBD1. Germline lookup yields CDR1 PRHDT and CDR2 FYEKMQ (reference sequence). The CDR3 consists of 16 residues. Trimming at V came to 4 bases and at J to 6 bases, leaving 7 bases not matched to a gene. CDR3 residues: CASSWGTGSFNSPLHF. CDR3 coding DNA: TGTGCCAGCAGCTGGGGGACAGGGTCGTTTAATTCACCCCTCCACTTT.

V is TRBV4-1 and J is TRBJ2-1; 10 bases align to TRBD2. Germline assignment: CDR1 MGHRA and CDR2 YSYEKL. The junction had 9 bases not matched to a gene; V was cut back by 3 bases and J by 4 bases. This CDR3 is 17 amino acids long. In nucleotides, the CDR3 is TGCGCCAGCAGCCAGAGGCCAGCGGGGGGGCCGTACAATGAGCAGTTCTTC. It is translated as CASSQRPAGGPYNEQFF.

About this clone: A read error may produce the germline difference seen at one junction end. CDR3: CASGDWGGNQPQHF. DNA for the CDR3: TGTGCCAGCGGTGATTGGGGAGGCAATCAGCCCCAGCATTTT. The chain couples TRBV25-1 to TRBJ1-5; D gene unclear. This CDR3 region has 14 residues. Germline V gene data show CDR1 as MGHDK and CDR2 as SYGVNS.

The J gene is TRBJ1-2, the V gene TRBV5-4; 9 bases align to TRBD1. This CDR3 region has 17 residues. The germline CDR1 and CDR2 sequences are SGHNT and YYREEE (reference sequence). With 5 bases clipped from V and 4 bases from J, the junction kept 15 bases outside the gene matches. CDR3 amino acids: CASRIHGQGFLTYGYTF. The DNA of the CDR3 is TGTGCCAGCAGAATACATGGACAGGGGTTTTTAACCTATGGCTACACCTTC.

The chain uses TRBV5-1 and TRBJ2-7; a weak D match, TRBD1 (6 bases). The CDR3 extends over 17 amino acids. The germline V gene has CDR1 SGHRS and CDR2 YFSETQ. The V gene lost 4 bases and the J gene lost 0 bases, with 20 bases spanning the gap. The CDR3 DNA reads TGCGCCAGCAGCCCAGGACAGATTACCTCAAGCTCCTACGAGCAGTACTTC. Amino acids: CASSPGQITSSSYEQYF. Based on the CDR3 plus reference TRBV5-1 and TRBJ2-7, the full variable domain is KAGVTQTPRYLIKTRGQQVTLSCSPISGHRSVSWYQQTPGQGLQFLFEYFSETQRNKGNFPGRFSGRQFSNSRSEMNVSTLELGDSALYLCASSPGQITSSSYEQYFGPGTRLTVT.

This clone occurred a few times. The rearrangement uses TRBV18 and TRBJ1-1, with D perhaps TRBD1 (5 bases). This CDR3 has 14 residues. Germline V gene data show CDR1 as KGHSH and CDR2 as LQKENI. V was shortened by 4 bases and J by 5 bases, with 14 bases between the two germline ends. The CDR3 region is CASSLMGEVTEAFF. The CDR3 DNA sequence: TGTGCCAGCTCACTGATGGGGGAGGTTACTGAAGCTTTCTTT.

This clone was observed a few times. The V call is TRBV11-2, the J call TRBJ2-3; perhaps TRBD2 as D (6 bases). Germline CDR1 is SGHAT and CDR2 is FQNNGV. This CDR3 is 16 amino acids long. Trimming cost V 0 bases and J 4 bases, with 14 bases left between them. CDR3 region: CASSLEGGVWADTQYF. CDR3 DNA sequence: TGTGCCAGCAGCTTAGAGGGCGGGGTGTGGGCAGATACGCAGTATTTT.

The chain recombines TRBV5-4 with TRBJ2-3, with 13 bases identical to TRBD2. This CDR3 contains 16 residues. Per the germline V gene, CDR1 is SGHNT and CDR2 is YYREEE (reference sequence). The J segment lost 4 bases and the V segment lost 3 bases, leaving 5 bases of the junction unmatched. CDR3 DNA sequence: TGTGCCAGCAGCTGGACCGGGACTAGCGGGGCAGATACGCAGTATTTT. Amino acid sequence: CASSWTGTSGADTQYF.

The chain carries TRBV2 and TRBJ1-6; D remains unclear. This CDR3 comprises 13 residues. The V end lost 6 bases, the J end lost 9 bases, and 12 bases lay between the germline ends. CDR1 is SNHLY and CDR2 is FYNNEI in the germline V gene. CDR3 DNA sequence: TGTGCCAGCAGACGCGCTGATGGTTCACCCCTCCACTTT. Translating gives CASRRADGSPLHF.

The J gene is TRBJ2-1, the V gene TRBV5-1; TRBD2 agrees at 15 bases. The V segment lost 4 bases and the J segment 2 bases; nucleotides outside the gene matches: 10. CDR3 length: 19 amino acids. Germline values: CDR1 SGHRS, CDR2 YFSETQ. CDR3 sequence reads: CASSPQGTSGGFTYNEQFF. CDR3 nucleotide sequence: TGCGCCAGCAGCCCCCAAGGGACTAGCGGGGGGTTCACCTACAATGAGCAGTTCTTC.

This clone was detected only a few times. The chain combines TRBV14 with TRBJ2-1; 12 bases are a match to TRBD2. CDR3 length: 16 residues. V lost 7 bases to trimming and J lost 5 bases; unmatched junction nucleotides: 9. Germline lookup yields CDR1 SGHDN and CDR2 FVKESK. CDR3 DNA sequence: TGTGCCAGCATGCCATGGACTAGCGGGGTTGACAATGAGCAGTTCTTC. This encodes CASMPWTSGVDNEQFF.

The table lists this clone with a few counts. The rearrangement links TRBV7-8 to TRBJ1-2; D may be TRBD1 (5 bases). V lost 5 bases to trimming and J lost 0 bases, with 25 bases between them. The CDR3 totals 19 residues. Germline values: CDR1 SGHVS, CDR2 FQNEAQ. Written as DNA, the CDR3 is TGTGCCAGCAGCCAACATCCTCGGAGGGACCGCAGATCTAACTATGGCTACACCTTC. It is translated as CASSQHPRRDRRSNYGYTF.

V and J are TRBV4-1 and TRBJ2-1; the match to TRBD2 covers 11 bases. CDR3 length: 17 amino acids. V trimming: 3 bases; J trimming: 5 bases; junction bases outside the gene matches: 9. Germline V gives CDR1 MGHRA, CDR2 YSYEKL. CDR3 protein: CASSQATSGGLNNEQFF. The CDR3 region has the DNA TGCGCCAGCAGCCAGGCTACTAGCGGGGGCCTCAACAATGAGCAGTTCTTC.

V is TRBV6-5 and J is TRBJ1-1; 7 bases are shared with TRBD1. The germline V gene has CDR1 MNHEY and CDR2 SVGAGI. Trimming took 6 bases from V and 8 from J; bases not matched to a gene: 6. The CDR3 loop spans 12 amino acids. The CDR3 loop is CASSELGGEAFF. In DNA, the CDR3 is TGTGCCAGCAGCGAGCTAGGGGGCGAAGCTTTCTTT.

The genes are TRBV7-9 and TRBJ2-3, with 8 nucleotides matching TRBD2. V was clipped by 5 bases and J by 4 bases; unmatched bases: 8. The CDR3 extends over 15 amino acids. Looked up from germline, CDR1 is SEHNR and CDR2 is FQNEAQ (reference sequence). CDR3 in DNA: TGTGCCAGCAGCCCAGGACTAGCTGGCCCAGATACGCAGTATTTT. Translated: CASSPGLAGPDTQYF.

The genes are TRBV6-1 and TRBJ2-7, with 12 positions matching TRBD2. CDR1 MNHNS and CDR2 SASEGT come from the germline V gene. J gave up 2 bases and V 10 bases, and 6 bases lay outside the gene matches. This CDR3 has 14 amino acids. The CDR3 sequence is CATLRTSGTYEQYF. CDR3 DNA sequence: TGTGCCACCCTACGGACTAGCGGGACCTACGAGCAGTACTTC.

CDR3 sequence: CASSDVGLGVEKLFF. Written as DNA, the CDR3 is TGTGCCAGCAGTGATGTGGGACTCGGTGTTGAAAAACTGTTTTTT. This chain connects TRBV6-1 to TRBJ1-4; weak D call: TRBD1 (5 bases). Trimming removed 3 bases from V and 7 bases from J, with 15 bases in between. This CDR3 has 15 amino acids. Germline CDR1 is MNHNS and CDR2 is SASEGT.